The clone carrying this T cell receptor (beta chain) was picked up many times. The antigen remains undetermined. The library targeted TCRbeta and was prepared with unique molecular identifiers. A single record per CDR3 protein comes from TCRdb applying MiXCR to the PCR reads. In the table there are 700,000 or so distinct CDR3 sequences, roughly 14% of which are singletons. The CDR3 is 12 amino acids. V lost 4 bases and J lost 9; bases outside the gene matches: 2. Germline V gene sequence: CDR1 SGHDN, CDR2 FVKESK. This sample was included in a study of T-cell reconstitution after alpha-beta-depleted transplantation in children. Overall study findings and caveats: Among T cells one year after transplant, newly produced cells accounted for most counts and diversity. Alpha-beta T cells about two months after transplant reportedly derived from several hundred expanded graft clones. Where some patients showed high TCRbeta diversity at day 60, it came from recipient T cells and thymic progenitors that had survived.

The source of this sequence is a girl aged 2-10 years with congenital amegakaryocytic thrombocytopenia, due to receive a stem cell transplant. This chain uses TRBV14 with TRBJ2-2, with 7 positions matching TRBD1. This material consisted of PBMCs, taken before TCRalphabeta/CD19-depleted stem cell transplant. The DNA of the CDR3 is TGTGCCAGCAGCCCACAGGGGTGGGAGCTGTTTTTT. This gives the protein CASSPQGWELFF.